The rows below give T cell receptor beta chains drawn from one sample of a study of blood T cells in healthy people across ages. Via MiXCR, TCRdb re-called the 5' RACE reads, giving one row per CDR3 protein. In the table there are fewer than 1,000,000 distinct CDR3 sequences, about half of which are singletons. Sequencing was done on a sample of blood. These receptor sequences come from an elderly man in good health. The CDR3 runs from the conserved cysteine through the conserved F or W. A D gene is named only where the DNA matches it firmly. Clone size, where shown, is once, few, many, or a class for clones that have expanded.

>TRBJ2-7|TRBV20-1|.|TRBD2
TGCAGTGCTAGAGTCCGGGAGGGCCGAAGTCTGTACGAGCAGTACTTC
CSARVREGRSLYEQYF
>TRBJ2-1|TRBV7-2|.|.
TGTGCCAGCAGCTTAGATCATAGTTCTGAGCAGTTCTTC
CASSLDHSSEQFF
>TRBJ1-5|TRBV7-2|.|.
TGTGCCAGCAGCTTAGATGCAGGGGGCAATCAGCCCCAGCATTTT
CASSLDAGGNQPQHF
>TRBJ2-4|TRBV2|few|TRBD2
TGTGCCAGCGATTTAGGGACTAGCGCCATACATAAAAACATTCAGTACTTC
CASDLGTSAIHKNIQYF
>TRBJ1-1|TRBV5-1|.|.
TGCGCCAGCAGCGGGGGACTGTCGCCCGGGAACACTGAAGCTTTCTTT
CASSGGLSPGNTEAFF
>TRBJ2-1|TRBV5-5|few|.
TGTGCCAGCAGCTTGCCTTCCAACTCCTACAATGAGCAGTTCTTC
CASSLPSNSYNEQFF
>TRBJ1-2|TRBV29-1|.|TRBD1
TGCAGCGTTGAAGATTCGGGGACAGGGGGCTATGGCTACACCTTC
CSVEDSGTGGYGYTF
>TRBJ1-1|TRBV2|few|.
TGTGCCAGCATGCCCATGAACACTGAAGCTTTCTTT
CASMPMNTEAFF
>TRBJ2-3|TRBV29-1|few|TRBD2
TGCAGCGTAACTAGCGGGTCTAGCACAGATACGCAGTATTTT
CSVTSGSSTDTQYF
>TRBJ2-3|TRBV20-1|few|TRBD2
TGCAGTGCCCCGGGACTAGCGGGAGTCACGCAGTATTTT
CSAPGLAGVTQYF
>TRBJ2-7|TRBV6-2/TRBV6-3|few|TRBD2
TGTGCCAGCAGTTACGGGAGCGGGGGAAGTTACGAGCAGTACTTC
CASSYGSGGSYEQYF
>TRBJ1-2|TRBV14|.|.
TGTGCCAGCAGCCCCTGGACAGACACCTATGGCTACACCTTC
CASSPWTDTYGYTF
>TRBJ2-1|TRBV20-1|few|.
TGCAGTGCTAGAGATCAAAGCGGTTTTGTGAATGAGCAGTTCTTC
CSARDQSGFVNEQFF
>TRBJ2-1|TRBV20-1|.|.
TGCAGTGCTAGAGATTTTGGGCGGGGTAGCTCCTACAATGAGCAGTTCTTC
CSARDFGRGSSYNEQFF
>TRBJ2-2|TRBV5-1|.|.
TGCGCCAGCAGCTTGGATCCGTTTGGGGAGCTGTTTTTT
CASSLDPFGELFF
>TRBJ2-7|TRBV12-3/TRBV12-4|.|TRBD2
TGTGCCAGCAGTTTACCAGCGGGGGGGGTCTACGAGCAGTACTTC
CASSLPAGGVYEQYF
>TRBJ1-1|TRBV7-6|few|.
TGTGCCAGCAGCCCCCTGGGGGAAGCTTTCTTT
CASSPLGEAFF
>TRBJ2-4|TRBV4-2|few|.
TGTGCCAGCAGCCCCAGCGTACTAGCCAAAAACATTCAGTACTTC
CASSPSVLAKNIQYF
>TRBJ2-7|TRBV28|.|.
TGTGCCAGCAGTTCCTCCGGGACGGTGACCTACGAGCAGTACTTC
CASSSSGTVTYEQYF
>TRBJ1-6|TRBV5-5|.|.
TGTGCCAGCAGCTTGGAATGGAGCTCCTATAATTCACCCCTCCACTTT
CASSLEWSSYNSPLHF
>TRBJ2-3|TRBV7-2|few|TRBD2
TGTGCCAGCAGCTTAGAAAGCGGGAGGGCTACAGATACGCAGTATTTT
CASSLESGRATDTQYF
>TRBJ2-1|TRBV4-1|once|TRBD2
TGCGCCAGCAGCCAACTCAGCGGGGGGGACAAACAAGAGGAGCAGTTCTTC
CASSQLSGGDKQEEQFF
>TRBJ1-4|TRBV6-5|.|.
TGTGCCAGCACTTTTCCCAGTCGGGGCCTCACTGCAACTAATGAAAAACTGTTTTTT
CASTFPSRGLTATNEKLFF
>TRBJ2-5|TRBV9|.|.
TGTGCCAGCAGCGTAGACCAGGGACCACTTAAGCGACAGTACTTC
CASSVDQGPLKRQYF
>TRBJ2-1|TRBV5-1|few|.
TGCGCCAGCACCCCGGGACAAATTTACAATGAGCAGTTCTTC
CASTPGQIYNEQFF
>TRBJ2-1|TRBV9|.|TRBD1
TGTGCCAGCAGCGAAAGACAGGGAAACTACAATGAGCAGTTCTTC
CASSERQGNYNEQFF
>TRBJ2-3|TRBV7-8|.|TRBD2
TGTGCCAGCAGCCTAGCGGGGGGCAGCACAGGTACGCAGTATTTT
CASSLAGGSTGTQYF
>TRBJ2-3|TRBV12-3/TRBV12-4|few|TRBD2
TGTGCCAGCAGGCCTACCGGGACTAGATCAGATACGCAGTATTTT
CASRPTGTRSDTQYF
>TRBJ1-1|TRBV7-9|.|.
TGTGCCAGCAGCTTCGGCGGATCAGGGTTGAACACTGAAGCTTTCTTT
CASSFGGSGLNTEAFF
>TRBJ2-1|TRBV20-1|.|TRBD2
TGCAGTGCTAGGGATCATGGCGGGGGGACCGGCGGCTCCTACAATGAGCAGTTCTTC
CSARDHGGGTGGSYNEQFF
>TRBJ2-3|TRBV10-1|few|TRBD2
TGCGCCAGCAGTGATGGCCTAGCGGGAGTTTTGGCTCCAGATACGCAGTATTTT
CASSDGLAGVLAPDTQYF
>TRBJ2-5|TRBV11-3|few|TRBD1
TGTGCCAGCAGCTTAGTCTGGACAGGGGGCAGGGAGACCCAGTACTTC
CASSLVWTGGRETQYF
>TRBJ2-4|TRBV20-1|.|.
TGCAGTGCTAGAGATTGGGGACCCGGGAACCCCAAAAACATTCAGTACTTC
CSARDWGPGNPKNIQYF
>TRBJ2-7|TRBV5-6|few|TRBD1
TGTGCCAGCAGTCTGGACAGGGGTTCTTCCTACAATGAGCAGTACTTC
CASSLDRGSSYNEQYF
>TRBJ2-3|TRBV7-2|many|TRBD2
TGTGCCAGCAGCTTACGGGGGGGGGATACGCAGTATTTT
CASSLRGGDTQYF
>TRBJ2-5|TRBV7-2|few|TRBD2
TGTGCCAGCAGCCCAGGGACTAGCGGGAGGAGGGGGCAAGAGACCCAGTACTTC
CASSPGTSGRRGQETQYF
>TRBJ1-1|TRBV10-3|.|.
TGTGCCATCAGGACGCTGGTGGGGGACACTGAAGCTTTCTTT
CAIRTLVGDTEAFF
>TRBJ1-2|TRBV2|.|.
TGTGCCAGCAGTGATACAACTCACTATGGCTACACCTTC
CASSDTTHYGYTF
>TRBJ2-6|TRBV28|.|.
TGTGCCAGCAGGGAAGACTGGCTCTCTGGGGCCAACGTCCTGACTTTC
CASREDWLSGANVLTF
>TRBJ2-1|TRBV20-1|few|.
TGCAGTGCTAGGGACGTCCTGGGGCTTTACAATGAGCAGTTCTTC
CSARDVLGLYNEQFF
>TRBJ2-1|TRBV29-1|.|.
TGCAGCGTCCTATTTCTAGCGAGGTCCTACAATGAGCAGTTCTTC
CSVLFLARSYNEQFF
>TRBJ2-1|TRBV20-1|.|.
TGCAGTGCTAGAGTACCTGTAGCGGACTCGATAAATGAGCAGTTCTTC
CSARVPVADSINEQFF
>TRBJ2-2|TRBV11-3|few|TRBD2
TGTGCCAGCAGCGTACTAGCGAGGACCGGGGAGCTGTTTTTT
CASSVLARTGELFF
>TRBJ2-1|TRBV25-1|.|.
TGTGCCAGCTCTGACAATGAGCAGTTCTTC
CASSDNEQFF
>TRBJ1-2|TRBV4-3|.|.
TGCGCCAGCAGCCGAGACGAGCAAGGGACTACCTATGGCTACACCTTC
CASSRDEQGTTYGYTF
>TRBJ2-3|TRBV29-1|many|TRBD2
TGCAGCGTTGGCGAGAGGACTAGTGCGCAGTATTTT
CSVGERTSAQYF
>TRBJ2-1|TRBV28|once|.
TGTGCCAGCAGCAGGGGAAGTAAGCAGTTCTTC
CASSRGSKQFF
>TRBJ2-1|TRBV12-3/TRBV12-4|.|.
TGTGCCAGCAACAAAGGTGGGGTGGGGGAGCAGTTCTTC
CASNKGGVGEQFF
>TRBJ2-1|TRBV5-1|.|.
TGCGCCAGCAGCTTGGTTGGCGGACGGATCTACAATGAGCAGTTCTTC
CASSLVGGRIYNEQFF
>TRBJ1-2|TRBV4-3|.|.
TGCGCCAGCAGCCAAGATCGGAAGGATACCTATGGCTACACCTTC
CASSQDRKDTYGYTF
>TRBJ2-5|TRBV18|.|.
TGTGCCAGCTCCCCTTCGGCAGTACGAGAGACCCAGTACTTC
CASSPSAVRETQYF
>TRBJ1-2|TRBV20-1|once|.
TGCAGTGCTAGAGGATTGTTGGGCGGAGGCTATGGCTACACCTTC
CSARGLLGGGYGYTF
>TRBJ2-5|TRBV20-1|.|TRBD2
TGCAGTGCTAGAGATGTGATGAGGATGGTAGCGGGACCCCTAGAGACCCAGTACTTC
CSARDVMRMVAGPLETQYF